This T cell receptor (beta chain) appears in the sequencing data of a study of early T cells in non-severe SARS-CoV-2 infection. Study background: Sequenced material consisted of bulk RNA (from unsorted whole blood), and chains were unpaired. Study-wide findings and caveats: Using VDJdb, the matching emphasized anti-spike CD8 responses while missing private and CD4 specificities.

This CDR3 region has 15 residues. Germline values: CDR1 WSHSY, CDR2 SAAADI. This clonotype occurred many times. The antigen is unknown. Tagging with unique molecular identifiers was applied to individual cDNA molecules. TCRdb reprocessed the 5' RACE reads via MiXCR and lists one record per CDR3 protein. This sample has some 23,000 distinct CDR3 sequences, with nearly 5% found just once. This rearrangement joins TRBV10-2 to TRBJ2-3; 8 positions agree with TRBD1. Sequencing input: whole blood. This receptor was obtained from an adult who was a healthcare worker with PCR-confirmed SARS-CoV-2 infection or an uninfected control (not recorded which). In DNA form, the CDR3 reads TGCGCTAACTTCCGGGACAGGAGCTTCACAGATACGCAGTATTTT. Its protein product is CANFRDRSFTDTQYF.